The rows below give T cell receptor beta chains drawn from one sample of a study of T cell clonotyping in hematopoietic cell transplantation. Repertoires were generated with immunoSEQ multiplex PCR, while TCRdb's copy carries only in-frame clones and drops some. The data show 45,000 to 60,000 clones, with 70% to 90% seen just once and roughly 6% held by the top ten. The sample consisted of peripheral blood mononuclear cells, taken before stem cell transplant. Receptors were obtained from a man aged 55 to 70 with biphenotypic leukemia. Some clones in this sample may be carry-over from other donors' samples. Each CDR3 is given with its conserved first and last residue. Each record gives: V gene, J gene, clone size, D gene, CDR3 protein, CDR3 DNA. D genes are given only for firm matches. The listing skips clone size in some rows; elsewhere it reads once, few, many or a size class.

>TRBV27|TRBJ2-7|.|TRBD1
CASSPGQGAASHSYEQYF
TGTGCCAGCAGTCCCGGACAGGGGGCGGCGAGCCACTCCTACGAGCAGTACTTC
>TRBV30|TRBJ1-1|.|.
CAWSRVNTEAFF
TGTGCCTGGAGTAGAGTGAACACTGAAGCTTTCTTT
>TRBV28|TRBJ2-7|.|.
CASSLAYEQYF
TGTGCCAGCAGTCTCGCCTACGAGCAGTACTTC
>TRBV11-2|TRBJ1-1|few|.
CASSRGRMKASFF
TGTGCCAGCAGCCGGGGCCGCATGAAGGCATCTTTCTTT
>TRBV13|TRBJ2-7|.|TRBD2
CAHLGGGTYEQYF
TGTGCACATCTTGGGGGGGGTACCTACGAGCAGTACTTC
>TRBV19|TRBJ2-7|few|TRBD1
CASSIGQGDYEQYF
TGTGCCAGTAGTATAGGGCAGGGGGACTACGAGCAGTACTTC
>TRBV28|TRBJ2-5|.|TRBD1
CASSTGTGGFETQYF
TGTGCCAGCAGCACCGGGACAGGGGGCTTTGAGACCCAGTACTTC
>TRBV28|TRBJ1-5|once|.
CASSSGGENQPQHF
TGTGCCAGCAGTTCCGGGGGAGAAAATCAGCCCCAGCATTTT
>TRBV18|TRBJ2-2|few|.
CASSPPAAEVKTGELFF
TGTGCCAGCTCACCACCAGCAGCGGAGGTCAAAACCGGGGAGCTGTTTTTT
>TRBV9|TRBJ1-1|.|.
CASSVGSMNTEAFF
TGTGCCAGCAGCGTTGGGTCCATGAACACTGAAGCTTTCTTT
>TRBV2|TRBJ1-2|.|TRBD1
CASSENRGAYGYTF
TGTGCCAGCAGTGAAAACAGGGGGGCATATGGCTACACCTTC
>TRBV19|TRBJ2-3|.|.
CASSIDPGSTDTQYF
TGTGCCAGTAGTATAGACCCAGGGAGCACAGATACGCAGTATTTT
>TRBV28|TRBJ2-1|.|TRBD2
CASSFLAGEGNNEQFF
TGTGCCAGCAGTTTTCTAGCGGGAGAGGGTAACAATGAGCAGTTCTTC
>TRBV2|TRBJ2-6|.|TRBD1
CASSDGTGNSGANVLTF
TGTGCCAGCAGTGATGGGACAGGCAACTCTGGGGCCAACGTCCTGACTTTC
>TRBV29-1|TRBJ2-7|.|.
CSVVVGYEQYF
TGCAGCGTTGTTGTGGGGTACGAGCAGTACTTC
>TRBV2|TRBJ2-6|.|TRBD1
CASSGGWDRSSGANVLTF
TGTGCCAGCAGTGGGGGGTGGGACAGATCCTCTGGGGCCAACGTCCTGACTTTC
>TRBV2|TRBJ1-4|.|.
CASSSTVGDRNEKLFF
TGTGCCAGCAGCAGCACAGTTGGGGATCGTAATGAAAAACTGTTTTTT
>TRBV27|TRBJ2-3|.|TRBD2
CASSLSMREGTDTQYF
TGTGCCAGCAGTTTATCGATGCGGGAGGGCACAGATACGCAGTATTTT
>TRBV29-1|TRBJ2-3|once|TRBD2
CSVQGGTSGTVF
TGCAGCGTCCAAGGGGGGACTAGCGGGACTGTGTTT
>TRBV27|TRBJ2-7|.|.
CASFREAMSSYEQYF
TGTGCCAGCTTCAGGGAAGCGATGAGCTCCTACGAGCAGTACTTC
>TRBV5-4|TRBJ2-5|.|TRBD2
CASSLDAGGAGTQYF
TGTGCCAGCAGCTTGGACGCGGGAGGGGCGGGGACCCAGTACTTC
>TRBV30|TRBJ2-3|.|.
CAWSRQGTDTQYF
TGTGCCTGGTCTAGGCAGGGCACAGATACGCAGTATTTT
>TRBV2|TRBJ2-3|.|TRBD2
CASSWTRTDTQYF
TGTGCCAGCAGTTGGACTAGGACAGATACGCAGTATTTT
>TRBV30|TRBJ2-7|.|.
CAWSGSPYEQYF
TGTGCCTGGAGCGGCAGCCCCTACGAGCAGTACTTC
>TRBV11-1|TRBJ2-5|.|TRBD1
CASSLALYPGQGQETQYF
TGTGCCAGCAGCTTAGCCTTATACCCCGGACAGGGCCAAGAGACCCAGTACTTC
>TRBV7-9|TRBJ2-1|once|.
CASSLKGDTASRTEQFF
TGTGCCAGCAGCTTAAAGGGGGACACGGCCAGTCGCACTGAGCAGTTCTTC
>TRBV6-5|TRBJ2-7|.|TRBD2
CASSSARTSGRANWF
TGTGCCAGCAGTTCGGCGCGGACTAGCGGGAGGGCTAATTGGTTC
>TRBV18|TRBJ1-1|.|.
CASSPSGDAEAFF
TGTGCCAGCTCACCCTCGGGGGACGCTGAAGCTTTCTTT
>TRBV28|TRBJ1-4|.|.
CASFGLLGEKLFF
TGTGCCAGCTTCGGACTGCTGGGGGAAAAACTGTTTTTT
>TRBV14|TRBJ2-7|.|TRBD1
CASSQGAGTVYEQYF
TGTGCCAGCAGCCAAGGAGCCGGGACAGTCTACGAGCAGTACTTC
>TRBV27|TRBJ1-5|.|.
CASSSWYQVPPQPQHF
TGTGCCAGCAGTTCTTGGTATCAGGTACCCCCTCAGCCCCAGCATTTT
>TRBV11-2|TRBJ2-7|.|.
CASSMTGTEQYF
TGTGCCAGCAGCATGACCGGGACCGAGCAGTACTTC
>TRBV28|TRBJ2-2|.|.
CASLQGPTGELFF
TGTGCCAGCCTGCAGGGCCCCACCGGGGAGCTGTTTTTT
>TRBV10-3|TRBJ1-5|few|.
CAISESVGNQPQHF
TGTGCCATCAGTGAGTCGGTCGGCAATCAGCCCCAGCATTTT
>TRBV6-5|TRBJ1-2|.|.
CASSYAGVNGYTF
TGTGCCAGCAGTTACGCAGGGGTTAATGGCTACACCTTC
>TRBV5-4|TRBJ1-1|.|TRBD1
CASSLGQGGEYFTEAFF
TGTGCCAGCAGCCTAGGACAGGGAGGGGAGTATTTCACTGAAGCTTTCTTT
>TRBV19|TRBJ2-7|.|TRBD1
CASSKQGAEAYEQYF
TGTGCCAGTAGTAAACAGGGGGCTGAGGCGTACGAGCAGTACTTC
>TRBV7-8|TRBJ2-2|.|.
CASSYGTPGTGELFF
TGTGCCAGCAGCTATGGGACTCCAGGCACCGGGGAGCTGTTTTTT
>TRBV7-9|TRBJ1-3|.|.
CASSPDSGNTIYF
TGTGCCAGCAGCCCCGACTCTGGAAACACCATATATTTT
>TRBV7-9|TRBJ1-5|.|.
CASSPPVGTDQPQHF
TGTGCCAGCAGCCCTCCGGTCGGCACCGATCAGCCCCAGCATTTT
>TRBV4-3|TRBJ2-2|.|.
CASSHVGGPGELFF
TGCGCCAGCAGCCATGTGGGGGGCCCTGGGGAGCTGTTTTTT
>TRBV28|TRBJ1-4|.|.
CASNFDEKLFF
TGTGCCAGCAATTTTGATGAAAAACTGTTTTTT
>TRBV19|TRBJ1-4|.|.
CASTTARLNEKLFF
TGTGCCAGCACCACCGCCAGGCTGAATGAAAAACTGTTTTTT
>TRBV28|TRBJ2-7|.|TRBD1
CASSLAGTENLYEQYF
TGTGCCAGCAGTTTGGCCGGGACAGAAAATCTCTACGAGCAGTACTTC
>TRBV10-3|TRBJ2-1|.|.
CAISENRLNEQFF
TGTGCCATCAGTGAGAATCGCCTCAATGAGCAGTTCTTC
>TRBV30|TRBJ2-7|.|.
CAWSVWEFNSYEQYF
TGTGCCTGGAGTGTATGGGAATTCAACTCCTACGAGCAGTACTTC